This T cell receptor (beta chain) is from a study of cytomegalovirus exposure and HLA in healthy donors. Across the whole study: Of all 400 or so donors who were genotyped, roughly 81% belonged to the Caucasian-associated ancestry cluster. Findings and limits, study-wide: TCR beta sequences reportedly predicted the HLA-A and HLA-B alleles of most subjects accurately. The investigators catalogued 150 to 200 TCR beta chains as cytomegalovirus-associated. Reports described diagnosis of cytomegalovirus status by the classifier as highly specific and sensitive.

V was shortened by 0 bases and J by 7 bases, with 11 bases between the two germline ends. The CDR3 runs 13 residues. Germline loops: CDR1 SGHDT, CDR2 YYEEEE. PCR used 60 Vbeta primers and 13 Jbeta primers. Generated by immunoSEQ multiplex PCR, the TCRdb table keeps only in-frame clones and is missing some. The repertoire has around 140,000 clones, around 80% of them found once; the top ten carry around 1.9%. This clone was observed a few times. Its antigen is as yet unknown. The chain links TRBV5-6 to TRBJ2-7, with D possibly TRBD2 on 5 matching bases. This TCR was sampled from a man aged 35 to 55 in good health and CMV-seronegative. The source material was PBMCs. The CDR3 DNA follows: TGTGCCAGCAGCTTGGGGCTCGGGGAAGAGCAGTACTTC. Translated, it gives CASSLGLGEEQYF.